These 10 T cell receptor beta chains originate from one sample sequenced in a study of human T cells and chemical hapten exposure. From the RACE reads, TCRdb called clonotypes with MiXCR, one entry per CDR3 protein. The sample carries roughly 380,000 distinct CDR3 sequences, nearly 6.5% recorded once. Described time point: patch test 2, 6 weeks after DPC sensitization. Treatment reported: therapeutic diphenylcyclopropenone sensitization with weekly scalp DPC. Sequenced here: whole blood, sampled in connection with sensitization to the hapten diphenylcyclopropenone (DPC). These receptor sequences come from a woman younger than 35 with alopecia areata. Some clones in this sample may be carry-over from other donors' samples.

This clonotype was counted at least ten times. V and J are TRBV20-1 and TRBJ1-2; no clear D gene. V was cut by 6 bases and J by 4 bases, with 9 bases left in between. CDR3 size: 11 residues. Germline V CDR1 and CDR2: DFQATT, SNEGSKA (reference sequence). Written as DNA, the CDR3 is TGCAGTGCCCAAGAATCCTATGGCTACACCTTC. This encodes CSAQESYGYTF.

The CDR3 is CASSQDAGRDYSPLHF. The CDR3 DNA sequence: TGCGCCAGCAGCCAAGATGCGGGCAGGGATTATTCACCCCTCCACTTT. The rearrangement uses TRBV4-3 and TRBJ1-6; TRBD1 might be the D (5 bases). Germline V gene sequence: CDR1 LGHNA, CDR2 YSLEER. CDR3 size: 16 residues. The germline V and J ends were trimmed by 0 bases and 8 bases, with 14 bases remaining between them.

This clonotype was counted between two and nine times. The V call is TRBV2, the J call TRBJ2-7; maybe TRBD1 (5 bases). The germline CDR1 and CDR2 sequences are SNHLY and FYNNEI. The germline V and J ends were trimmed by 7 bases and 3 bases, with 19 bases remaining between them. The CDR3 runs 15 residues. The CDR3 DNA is TGTGCCAGCAACCCCCAGGGCGAAAAGGGCTACGAGCAGTACTTC. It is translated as CASNPQGEKGYEQYF.

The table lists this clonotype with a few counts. CDR3: CAISGTETQYF. DNA for the CDR3: TGTGCCATCAGTGGCACGGAGACCCAGTACTTC. V is TRBV10-3 and J is TRBJ2-5, with no clear D. Trimming took 4 bases from V and 5 from J, leaving 5 bases between them. The V gene's germline CDR1 is ENHRY and CDR2 SYGVKD. There are 11 residues in the CDR3.

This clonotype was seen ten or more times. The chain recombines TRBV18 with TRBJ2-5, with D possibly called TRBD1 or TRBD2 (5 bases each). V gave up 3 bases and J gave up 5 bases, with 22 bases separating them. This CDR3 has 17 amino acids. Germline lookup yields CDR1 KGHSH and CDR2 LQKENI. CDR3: CASSPLRDLTRRETQYF. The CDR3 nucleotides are TGTGCCAGCTCACCTCTCCGGGACCTAACCAGGAGGGAGACCCAGTACTTC.

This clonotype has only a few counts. The CDR3 bases are TGTGCCAGCAGCCCAGGCCGGGACAGGGGGAATCAGCCCCAGCATTTT. Translating it yields CASSPGRDRGNQPQHF. The chain carries TRBV5-6 and TRBJ1-5; 11 positions agree with TRBD1. This CDR3 has 16 residues. Germline CDR1 and CDR2: SGHDT and YYEEEE. J was trimmed by 4 bases and V by 4 bases; bases with no gene match: 7.

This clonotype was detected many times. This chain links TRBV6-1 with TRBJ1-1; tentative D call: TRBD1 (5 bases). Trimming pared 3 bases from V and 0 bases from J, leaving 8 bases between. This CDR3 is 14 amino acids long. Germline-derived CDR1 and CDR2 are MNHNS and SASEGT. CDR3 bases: TGTGCCAGCAGTGATAGGGGATTGAACACTGAAGCTTTCTTT. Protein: CASSDRGLNTEAFF.

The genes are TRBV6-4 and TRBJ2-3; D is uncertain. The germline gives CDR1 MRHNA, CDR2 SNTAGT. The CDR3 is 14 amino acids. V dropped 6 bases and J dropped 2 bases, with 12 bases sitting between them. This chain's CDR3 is CASRRDMDTDTQYF. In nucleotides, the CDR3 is TGTGCCAGCAGACGAGACATGGACACAGATACGCAGTATTTT.

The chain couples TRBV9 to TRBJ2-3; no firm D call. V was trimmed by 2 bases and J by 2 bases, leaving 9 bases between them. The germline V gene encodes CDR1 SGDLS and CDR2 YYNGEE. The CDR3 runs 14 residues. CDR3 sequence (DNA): TGTGCCAGCAGCGTGGCCTCTGCCACAGATACGCAGTATTTT. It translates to CASSVASATDTQYF.

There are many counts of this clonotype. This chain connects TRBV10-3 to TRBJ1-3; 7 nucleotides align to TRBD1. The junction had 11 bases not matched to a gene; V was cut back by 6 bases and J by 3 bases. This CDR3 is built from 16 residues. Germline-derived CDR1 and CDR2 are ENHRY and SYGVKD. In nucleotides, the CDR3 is TGTGCCATCAGCCCCAGAGGGGGCGCGTATGGAAACACCATATATTTT. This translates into CAISPRGGAYGNTIYF.